This TCR beta chain is from a study of blood T cells in healthy people across ages (dated by TCRdb to the mid-2010s). Concerning the study at large: Template switching captured roughly one uniquely barcoded TCR beta cDNA molecule per two T cells in model experiments. The donors were split into four age groups: young (average around 16 years), middle-aged (around 37), aged (more than 60) and long-lived (roughly 80). To avoid experimental bias, donors of different ages were distributed randomly across sequencing lanes. Using deep sequencing normalized with unique cDNA molecular identifiers, the study measured how TCR beta repertoire diversity changes with age. Using the same blood draw, the study looked at two additional independent replicas of 1 million unique cDNA reads for two donors, one aged 18 to 30 and the other aged 80 or older. Beyond this particular receptor, the publication reports: Total diversity estimates from one million sequenced T cells were considered lower bounds and underestimates. Because profiling used bulk unsorted PBMCs, naive and antigen-experienced compartments could not be compared conclusively. The long-lived group showed more naive CD4+ T cells, fewer expanded clones and increased TCR diversity than the aged group, suggesting age selection. Because donor CMV infection status was unknown, age-related changes in expanded clonotypes were potentially confounded. There was a strong correlation between observed TCR beta diversity and the percentage of naive T cells measured by flow cytometry. Observed TCR beta diversity per million T cells fell roughly linearly with age, and a significant reduction was already apparent by age roughly 40.

CDR1 LGHNT and CDR2 FRNRAP were looked up in the germline V gene. Spanning cysteine to phenylalanine, the CDR3 consists of 15 amino acids. Only the CDR3 portion is preserved as DNA: 45 bases, with reading frame beginning at the first base. V is pared back by 3 bases and J by 7 bases, with 15 bases lying between the germline termini. Preparation of the library involved 5' RACE. The data were produced on an Illumina HiSeq 2500. A second PCR of about 7 to 12 cycles was run with a J-beta primer mix and a sample-barcoded 5' primer. A template-switch 5' adaptor carrying 12 random nucleotides introduced a unique molecular identifier onto each TCR beta cDNA molecule. Each sample yielded at least 2.5 million CDR3-containing paired-end reads. The Mint cDNA synthesis kit, primed by a TRBC-specific oligonucleotide, was used to synthesize first-strand cDNA from all RNA. After uracil-DNA glycosylase treatment, a first 18-cycle PCR used universal primers M1SS and BC2_uni_R on all cDNA. The authors processed their data as follows. For normalization, 1 million high-quality reads were randomly selected from each sample, with every read carrying a distinct molecular identifier. Instead of being binned into consensus sequences, reads that shared molecular identifiers were thrown out. MiTCR, run with a Q25 quality threshold and the strictest error-elimination algorithm, handled CDR3 identification, clonotype clustering and error correction. Lower-bound total TCR beta diversity was estimated with a nonparametric unseen species model using Euler transformation. TCRdb reran the public reads through fastp at Q25 and MiXCR, keeping productive beta chains. Each entry merges the rows of one CDR3 protein and shows their most common DNA and genes. The V and J calls were determined by TCRdb, not by the authors. The sample records around 1,700,000 distinct CDR3 sequences, 28% of which are singletons. Of the sample, 6.5% to 8.5% falls within the top ten clones.

Concerning this clonotype itself: The antigen this receptor binds is unknown. Per-base quality was not reported, and no clone a single base away is much larger than it.

Systemically healthy Caucasian individuals from Russia, 35 to 40 in total and aged roughly 6 to 90 years, were included as donors. Each donor gave ten milliliters of peripheral blood, collected into EDTA-treated Vacutainer tubes. Ficoll-Paque density-gradient centrifugation was used to isolate PBMCs, with at least 7 million obtained per sample. Trizol reagent was used to extract total RNA from the PBMCs, yielding at least 6 micrograms per sample. For every donor, flow cytometry on a PBMC aliquot measured the percentage of naive CD45RAhigh/CD27high T cells. The TCR comes from a woman in her twenties or thirties in good health. The chain is made from TRBV12-5 and TRBJ2-2; the D region is possibly TRBD1 or TRBD2, each matching across 5 bases. Sequencing input: blood. The nucleotides read TGTGCTAGTGGTTTCGGTCGGGGCTATGGCGGGGAGCTGTTTTTT. This sequence encodes CASGFGRGYGGELFF.